Listed below are T cell receptor beta chains from one sample, sequenced in a study of T-cell memory formation after mild COVID-19. TCRdb independently ran MiXCR on the 5' RACE reads; one entry per CDR3 protein. Here the sample spans about 560,000 distinct CDR3 sequences, approximately 15% being singletons. Sequencing was performed on PBMCs or a T cell subset sorted from them (not recorded which). Receptor source: an adult woman who had mild COVID-19 (a few samples of this study predate the infection). Cell type and time point are not known. Both conserved end residues are part of each CDR3. Fields, in order: clone size, J gene, V gene, D gene, CDR3 DNA, CDR3 protein. The D gene is left open where the match is weak. Clone sizes are given selectively: once, few, many, or a class where the clone is expanded.

>few|TRBJ1-3|TRBV3-1|NA
TGTGCCAGCAGCCAAGGGGCGGCTGGAAACACCATATATTTT
CASSQGAAGNTIYF
>NA|TRBJ1-6|TRBV20-1|TRBD1
TGCAGTGCTAGAGTTGGGGACAGGGGATCTAATTCACCCCTCCACTTT
CSARVGDRGSNSPLHF
>NA|TRBJ2-1|TRBV6-6|NA
TGTGCCAGCAGTGTCCGGGATAAACATTACAATGAGCAGTTCTTC
CASSVRDKHYNEQFF
>few|TRBJ1-2|TRBV11-3|NA
TGTGCCAGCAGCCCTTCGACGGGGCTTCCGGGCTACACCTTC
CASSPSTGLPGYTF
>few|TRBJ2-1|TRBV20-1|NA
TGCAGTGCTAGCCGACATCAGCAGTTCTTC
CSASRHQQFF
>few|TRBJ1-2|TRBV10-3|NA
TGTGCCATCAGTGAGCCGGCGACGGGGGTGGCCTATGGCTACACCTTC
CAISEPATGVAYGYTF
>few|TRBJ2-7|TRBV7-8|TRBD2
TGTGCCAGCAGCCTAACGGGACTAGCGGTGAGGGGCGAGCAGTACTTC
CASSLTGLAVRGEQYF
>NA|TRBJ1-2|TRBV18|NA
TGTGCCAGCTCAAAGGGCGCTAACTATGGCTACACCTTC
CASSKGANYGYTF
>NA|TRBJ1-2|TRBV19|NA
TGTGCCAGTAGTATAGGGGCCCTAGGCAATGGCTACACCTTC
CASSIGALGNGYTF
>NA|TRBJ2-3|TRBV29-1|NA
TGCAGCGTTGATGGGGACATCGAGACCCCCACAGATACGCAGTATTTT
CSVDGDIETPTDTQYF
>few|TRBJ1-1|TRBV11-1|NA
TGTGCCAGCAGCTTAGCAGGACATCAAGCTTTCTTT
CASSLAGHQAFF
>few|TRBJ2-3|TRBV6-5|NA
TGTGCCAGCAGCTCCCCGGGGGATACGCAGTATTTT
CASSSPGDTQYF
>NA|TRBJ2-1|TRBV7-8|TRBD2
TGTGCCAGCAGCCCAGGGTTGGGACTAGCGGGAGGGCCCTCCTACAATGAGCAGTTCTTC
CASSPGLGLAGGPSYNEQFF
>few|TRBJ1-1|TRBV6-5|NA
TGTGCCAGCAGTTACGTCGGACAGAACACTGAAGCTTTCTTT
CASSYVGQNTEAFF
>NA|TRBJ1-2|TRBV20-1|TRBD1
TGCAGTGCTAGAGAAGGCCGACAGGGTCGAGGCTACACCTTC
CSAREGRQGRGYTF
>few|TRBJ2-4|TRBV18|NA
TGTGCCAGCTCACCGTCGGACACCAAAAACATTCAGTACTTC
CASSPSDTKNIQYF
>NA|TRBJ1-5|TRBV5-6|NA
TGTGCCAGCAGCAGCATGGGACACCTTGGGCCCCAGCATTTT
CASSSMGHLGPQHF
>NA|TRBJ1-1|TRBV7-8|TRBD1
TGTGCCAGCAGCTTAGCCCCGACAGGGACTGAAGCTTTCTTT
CASSLAPTGTEAFF
>few|TRBJ1-1|TRBV7-8|NA
TGTGCCAGCAGCCCCCAGGGGAGGGGCACTGAAGCTTTCTTT
CASSPQGRGTEAFF
>NA|TRBJ2-1|TRBV13|NA
TGTGCCAGCAGCCCCCCCGGGGGCATCTCCTACAATGAGCAGTTCTTC
CASSPPGGISYNEQFF
>NA|TRBJ2-5|TRBV6-5|NA
TGTGCCAGCAGGCCCCGGGACCGCGAGACCCAGTACTTC
CASRPRDRETQYF
>NA|TRBJ2-1|TRBV5-4|NA
TGTGCCAGCAGCTTGGAAAGGCAGTGGGGCGTCAATGAGCAGTTCTTC
CASSLERQWGVNEQFF
>few|TRBJ2-3|TRBV7-6|TRBD1
TGTGCCAGCAGCTTATGGGGGACAGGGCAATCAGATACGCAGTATTTT
CASSLWGTGQSDTQYF
>NA|TRBJ2-2|TRBV20-1|NA
TGCAGTGCTAGAGTGGGGGGAGCCACCGGGGAGCTGTTTTTT
CSARVGGATGELFF
>few|TRBJ2-7|TRBV20-1|NA
TGCAGTGCTCATCAGGCTAGAAGCTCCTACGAGCAGTACTTC
CSAHQARSSYEQYF
>NA|TRBJ1-2|TRBV4-1|NA
TGCGCCAGCAGCCGAGGTCTGGGGGACTATGGCTACACCTTC
CASSRGLGDYGYTF
>many|TRBJ2-5|TRBV14|NA
TGTGCCAGCAGCCAAGATGAAGGCCAAGAGACCCAGTACTTC
CASSQDEGQETQYF
>NA|TRBJ2-3|TRBV24-1|TRBD2
TGTGCCACCAGTGAGTACGGGACTAGCGATACGCAGTATTTT
CATSEYGTSDTQYF
>NA|TRBJ2-2|TRBV6-5|NA
TGTGCCAGCAGTTACGAGCAGGGAAACACCGGGGAGCTGTTTTTT
CASSYEQGNTGELFF
>NA|TRBJ2-1|TRBV7-3|TRBD1
TGTGCCAGCAGCGTGGGGACAGGGGGCCTCTTTTCCTACAATGAGCAGTTCTTC
CASSVGTGGLFSYNEQFF
>few|TRBJ1-5|TRBV2|NA
TGTGCCAGCAGCGCTATCTCCGGGTTCAATCAGCCCCAGCATTTT
CASSAISGFNQPQHF
>few|TRBJ1-5|TRBV29-1|NA
TGCAGCGTTGAAGGGGCGGGTTGCAGCAATCAGCCCCAGCATTTT
CSVEGAGCSNQPQHF
>few|TRBJ1-2|TRBV27|TRBD1
TGTGCCAGCAGTCCCCACCAGGGGGCGCAGGGCTACACCTTC
CASSPHQGAQGYTF
>few|TRBJ1-1|TRBV4-3|NA
TGCGCCAGCAGCCCAGGGAGTCGAGAAGGCACTGAAGCTTTCTTT
CASSPGSREGTEAFF
>NA|TRBJ2-1|TRBV7-2|NA
TGTGCCAGCAGCTCCGGCATCAGTGAGCAGTTCTTC
CASSSGISEQFF
>few|TRBJ2-3|TRBV12-3/TRBV12-4|NA
TGTGCCAGCAGTTTATTCGACGGTTCAGATACGCAGTATTTT
CASSLFDGSDTQYF
>few|TRBJ1-6|TRBV5-1|NA
TGCGCCAGCCAACCCGGGGGGAGCAGGGCCGATTCACCCCTCCACTTT
CASQPGGSRADSPLHF
>NA|TRBJ1-2|TRBV7-9|TRBD1
TGTGCCAGCAGAAGCTCCGGGACAGGGGGCAGCTATGGCTACACCTTC
CASRSSGTGGSYGYTF
>NA|TRBJ1-4|TRBV20-1|NA
TGCAGTGCTAGAAAAGGGGGGGCTAGGGAAAAACTGTTTTTT
CSARKGGAREKLFF
>NA|TRBJ2-7|TRBV7-2|TRBD2
TGTGCCAGCAGAGATACTAGCGGCCCCTACGAGCAGTACTTC
CASRDTSGPYEQYF
>few|TRBJ2-7|TRBV6-6|TRBD2
TGTGCCAGCAGTTACTCGGTAGCGGGGCTCTCCTACGAGCAGTACTTC
CASSYSVAGLSYEQYF
>NA|TRBJ2-7|TRBV6-6|TRBD2
TGTGCCAGCAGTTACGGACTAGCGGGAGGGCGGAGCGAGCAGTACTTC
CASSYGLAGGRSEQYF
>NA|TRBJ2-7|TRBV24-1|NA
TGTGCCACCAGTGACGGGGGAATTCCCTACGAGCAGTACTTC
CATSDGGIPYEQYF
>few|TRBJ1-5|TRBV7-9|NA
TGTGCCAGCAGCTTCGGGGAAGGTCAGCCCCAGCATTTT
CASSFGEGQPQHF
>few|TRBJ2-1|TRBV5-6|NA
TGTGCCAGCAGCTTGAGGATCAATGAGCAGTTCTTC
CASSLRINEQFF
>few|TRBJ2-5|TRBV20-1|NA
TGCAGTGCTAGAGATCTAGGGGCACTCACGAGGGAAGGTCGAGAGACCCAGTACTTC
CSARDLGALTREGRETQYF